The 19 T cell receptor beta chains in this list originate from one sample, sequenced in a study of T-cell reconstitution after alpha-beta-depleted transplantation in children. Library preparation (for TCRbeta) was performed with unique molecular identifiers. TCRdb redid the calling of the PCR reads with MiXCR, one entry per CDR3 protein. The sample carries more than 450,000 distinct CDR3 sequences, around 19% recorded once. The sequencing used PBMCs from the stem cell graft donor, collected from the stem cell graft. The source of these receptors is a human donor who donated a stem cell graft to a child with acute lymphoblastic leukemia.

This sequence joins TRBV4-2 and TRBJ1-4, with D hard to call. Germline values: CDR1 LGHNA, CDR2 YNFKEQ. Trimming removed 1 base at V and 8 bases at J, with 8 bases between. CDR3 length equals 13 residues. The CDR3 nucleotides are TGTGCCAGCAGCCAAGGAAGGTGGGAAAAACTGTTTTTT. This gives the protein CASSQGRWEKLFF.

The chain carries TRBV7-8 and TRBJ2-3, with 9 nucleotides matching TRBD2. The V segment lost 5 bases and the J segment 6 bases; nucleotides outside the gene matches: 12. The CDR3 consists of 16 residues. Germline CDR1 is SGHVS and CDR2 is FQNEAQ. Written as DNA, the CDR3 is TGTGCCAGCAGCCCGGGGACTAGCTTAAGGTTGGATACGCAGTATTTT. This sequence encodes CASSPGTSLRLDTQYF.

The chain is built from TRBV7-9 and TRBJ1-1, with TRBD1 matching over 7 bases. Germline CDR1 reads SEHNR; CDR2 reads FQNEAQ (reference sequence). The CDR3 runs to 16 residues. After removal of 6 bases from V and 1 base from J, the junction contained 11 bases not matched to a gene. As DNA, the CDR3 is TGTGCCAGCAGAAATCCGCCGACAGGGACGAACACTGAAGCTTTCTTT. Its protein product is CASRNPPTGTNTEAFF.

This clonotype has more than one count but fewer than ten. The rearrangement links TRBV11-2 to TRBJ2-1; TRBD2 aligns across 9 bases. This CDR3 has 18 amino acids. Germline assignment: CDR1 SGHAT and CDR2 FQNNGV. V shed 1 base and J 0 bases; nucleotides not matched to a gene: 7. Here the CDR3 reads CASSLVGGAGGSYNEQFF. CDR3 DNA: TGTGCCAGCAGCTTAGTGGGAGGAGCGGGAGGCTCCTACAATGAGCAGTTCTTC.

This chain connects TRBV2 to TRBJ2-7; 13 positions match TRBD2. The ends lost 9 bases at V and 7 bases at J; junction bases unmatched: 9. The CDR3 is made up of 14 amino acids. From germline, CDR1 is SNHLY and CDR2 FYNNEI. The CDR3 protein is CASGSGTSGTEQYF. The DNA for the CDR3 is TGTGCCAGTGGCTCAGGGACTAGCGGGACGGAGCAGTACTTC.

The chain joins TRBV4-1 to TRBJ2-3, with a weak D call TRBD2 (6 bases). The CDR3 consists of 20 residues. Germline-derived CDR1 and CDR2 are MGHRA and YSYEKL. Trimming removed 3 bases from V and 2 bases from J, with 27 bases in between. The CDR3 DNA follows: TGCGCCAGCAGCCAGGGAGGAGGGCCTACTAGGAGGAGGGACACAGATACGCAGTATTTT. This encodes CASSQGGGPTRRRDTDTQYF.

This clonotype came up a few times. V gene TRBV4-1 combines with J gene TRBJ1-1, with D unclear. The germline V and J ends were trimmed by 0 bases and 4 bases, with 18 bases remaining between them. The CDR3 is made up of 17 amino acids. CDR1 and CDR2 (germline): MGHRA, YSYEKL. Here the CDR3 DNA reads TGCGCCAGCAGCCAAGATCGGAGAGATCCGGCCGGCACTGAAGCTTTCTTT. Protein sequence: CASSQDRRDPAGTEAFF.

This clonotype has only a few counts. It is unclear where the CDR3 begins or ends on the DNA, so no DNA is shown, and the CDR3 is as TCRdb lists it. This chain joins TRBV7-9 and TRBJ2-7; the table's TRBD2 call for D was not verified on the DNA. From its first to its last residue, the CDR3 has 12 amino acids. Germline assignment: CDR1 SEHNR and CDR2 FQNEAQ (reference sequence). The CDR3 spells CASSFGEGSWYF.

The chain combines TRBV6-2 or TRBV6-3 with TRBJ2-7; D ambiguous. Germline lookup yields CDR1 MNHEY and CDR2 SVGEGT. CDR3 size: 13 residues. V was cut by 2 bases and J by 7 bases, with 12 bases left in between. In DNA form, the CDR3 reads TGTGCCAGCAGTTACGTCTACTCCGGGGAGCAGTACTTC. It codes for CASSYVYSGEQYF.

The rearrangement links TRBV5-1 to TRBJ1-4; tentatively, D is TRBD1 (6 bases). The V end lost 6 bases, the J end lost 7 bases, and 19 bases lay between the germline ends. This CDR3 spans 15 amino acids. Germline V CDR1 and CDR2: SGHRS, YFSETQ. CDR3 residues: CASKVVPGAAEKLFF. The CDR3 nucleotides read TGCGCCAGCAAGGTGGTCCCAGGGGCGGCTGAAAAACTGTTTTTT.

This clonotype has a handful of counts. The chain couples TRBV10-3 to TRBJ2-5, with D unclear. Germline CDR1 reads ENHRY; CDR2 reads SYGVKD. V dropped 3 bases and J dropped 3 bases, with 11 bases sitting between them. This CDR3 is built from 14 residues. For the CDR3, the DNA is TGTGCCATCAGTGAACCAACGATCAAAGAGACCCAGTACTTC. Translation: CAISEPTIKETQYF.

In its sample, this clonotype was seen a few times. J is TRBJ2-1 and V is TRBV5-1; 14 bases match TRBD2. Per germline, CDR1 SGHRS and CDR2 YFSETQ. V was pared by 4 bases and J by 8 bases, with 8 bases of the junction left unmatched. The CDR3 contains 16 residues. The CDR3, as DNA: TGCGCCAGCAGCGGGGGACTAGCGGGAGCAATACATGAGCAGTTCTTC. Its translation is CASSGGLAGAIHEQFF. The full variable domain, in which reference TRBV5-1 and TRBJ2-1 provide the parts outside the CDR3, is KAGVTQTPRYLIKTRGQQVTLSCSPISGHRSVSWYQQTPGQGLQFLFEYFSETQRNKGNFPGRFSGRQFSNSRSEMNVSTLELGDSALYLCASSGGLAGAIHEQFFGPGTRLTVL.

This clonotype was seen more than once but under ten times. V is TRBV5-1 and J is TRBJ2-4; D is unresolved. Germline V gene data show CDR1 as SGHRS and CDR2 as YFSETQ. V lost 1 base, J lost 6 bases, and 8 bases lay in between. This CDR3 is built from 13 residues. The CDR3 DNA sequence: TGCGCCAGCAGCTTGTTCCCGGGAAACATTCAGTACTTC. This gives the protein CASSLFPGNIQYF.

This clonotype was detected a few times. V and J are TRBV20-1 and TRBJ1-4, with D perhaps matching TRBD1 (6 bases). The CDR3 loop spans 14 amino acids. The ends were cut back, 3 bases at V and 8 bases at J, with 16 bases in the middle. The germline V gene has CDR1 DFQATT and CDR2 SNEGSKA (reference sequence). The CDR3 reads CSASGGASSEKLFF. As DNA, the CDR3 is TGCAGTGCTAGTGGGGGGGCATCAAGCGAAAAACTGTTTTTT.

This chain connects TRBV20-1 to TRBJ2-4; 9 bases agree with TRBD1. The J segment lost 1 base and the V segment lost 5 bases, leaving 12 bases of the junction unmatched. Germline lookup yields CDR1 DFQATT and CDR2 SNEGSKA (reference sequence). This CDR3 has 17 amino acids. For the CDR3, the DNA is TGCAGTGCTGCCGGGACAGGGCCCGCTAGGGCCAAAAACATTCAGTACTTC. This codes for CSAAGTGPARAKNIQYF.

A word on this clonotype: The junction and the germline gene differ at one end; a read error may be behind it. The chain employs TRBV6-1 and TRBJ2-1; D perhaps matches TRBD1 (6 bases). The CDR3 is 18 residues long. Looked up from germline, CDR1 is MNHNS and CDR2 is SASEGT. CDR3 nucleotide sequence: TGTGCCAGCAGGCTAAAACCTACAGGGTGGTGGGAGTACAATGCGCAGTTCTTC. This translates into CASRLKPTGWWEYNAQFF.

This clonotype has just a few counts. The chain has TRBV20-1 and TRBJ2-1, with TRBD2 as a possible D gene (5 bases). The germline gives CDR1 DFQATT, CDR2 SNEGSKA (reference sequence). V was pared by 3 bases and J by 0 bases, with 9 bases between. The CDR3 sequence is 14 residues long. In nucleotides, the CDR3 is TGCAGTGCTAGGGTCGGGGTCTCCTACAATGAGCAGTTCTTC. Amino acid sequence: CSARVGVSYNEQFF.

V usage is TRBV11-2 and J usage is TRBJ2-3, with 11 bases matching TRBD2. The CDR3 runs 16 residues. With 5 bases clipped from V and 2 bases from J, the junction kept 6 bases outside the gene matches. Germline V gene sequence: CDR1 SGHAT, CDR2 FQNNGV. CDR3 in DNA: TGTGCCAGCAGCCCGGGACTAGCGGAACCCACAGATACGCAGTATTTT. Encoded protein: CASSPGLAEPTDTQYF.

This rearrangement joins TRBV30 to TRBJ2-7; TRBD1 aligns across 9 bases. Germline values: CDR1 GTSNPN, CDR2 SVGIG (reference sequence). J lost 5 bases, V lost 4 bases, and 6 bases had no gene match. CDR3 length: 13 amino acids. In DNA, the CDR3 is TGTGCCTGGAAGCTGACAGGGGGGAACGAGCAGTACTTC. Translating gives CAWKLTGGNEQYF. Together with reference TRBV30 and TRBJ2-7, the CDR3 gives the full variable domain: SQTIHQWPATLVQPVGSPLSLECTVEGTSNPNLYWYRQAAGRGLQLLFYSVGIGQISSEVPQNLSASRPQDRQFILSSKKLLLSDSGFYLCAWKLTGGNEQYFGPGTRLTVT.